The text below deals with one TCR beta chain. Its antigen is not yet known. Per-base quality was not reported, and no clone a single base away is much larger than it. The sample comes from a study of blood T cell repertoires in COVID-19 (dated by TCRdb to the early 2020s). Looking at the study overall: Samples covering the acute and convalescent phases of COVID-19 were provided by collaborators in the United States, Italy and Spain. The prospective study material was composed of cDNA or gDNA derived from T cells, B-cell-depleted T cells, or PBMCs. The dataset comprised deeply sampled blood TCRbeta repertoires from subjects exposed to, actively infected with, or recovered from COVID-19. Where available, HLA class I and class II types were taken from metadata supplied by the sample provider and were not determined by assay-based typing. Nearly every sample came with metadata listing a de-identified subject ID, COVID-19 status, age in years and sex. Samples came from the ongoing ImmuneRACE study (first 160 participants) plus 1,254 subjects from 6 global collaborators. A freely available public database, intended as a resource for researchers studying the immune response to SARS-CoV-2, is where the repertoires were released. Study-wide conclusions, independent of this receptor: The quantity of clinical and demographic metadata differed by source and by participant and was supplied without curation.

Participants in the prospective study were aged about 18 to 95 years, lived in about two dozen United States geographic areas, and enrolled through a virtual design. In the prospective study, cohorts were assigned on the basis of participant-reported clinical history obtained from a screening survey and a study questionnaire. For ImmuneRACE Cohort 3, a participant was defined as recovered based on two consecutive negative NP/OP PCR tests, clearance by a healthcare professional, or resolution of symptoms. In the prospective study, whole blood, serum and a nasopharyngeal or oropharyngeal swab were collected from each participant by mobile phlebotomists. Over a roughly 2-month period, participants in the prospective study had the option of providing additional blood draws and questionnaires. Before DNA extraction, blood samples from the prospective study were shipped at room temperature or frozen.

CDR1 and CDR2 are read off the germline V gene as MNHEY and SVGAGI. Including the terminal cysteine and phenylalanine, the CDR3 comprises 14 residues. The DNA shown is the 42-base CDR3, in frame from base 1. A distance of 12 bases separates the germline ends of V and J, which lose 4 bases and 2 bases respectively. The immunoSEQ Assay, a bias-controlled multiplex PCR, was used to amplify TCRbeta CDR3 regions from genomic DNA. The study's own analysis went as follows. Within the assay, amplification of reference gene primers was used to estimate how many nucleated cells each sample contained. To quantify the absolute abundance of each unique TCRbeta CDR3 rearrangement, sequence reads were collapsed and filtered. Productive Simpson clonality was computed per sample as the square root of Simpson's diversity index over productive rearrangements. TCRdb stores this immuneACCESS table with in-frame sequences only. Part of the clones is absent; in the studies checked, under half of the shortfall reflects unresolved V genes, and no reason is known for the rest. The V and J calls and the clone size are those of that table, but D and trimming were determined from the DNA. The sample contains 350,000 to 450,000 clones, approximately 89% of them found a single time. The top ten clones comprise about 1.8% of the sample.

Rearrangement joined TRBV6-5 to TRBJ2-7; no D gene can be assigned with confidence. This TCR was sampled from a woman in her 30s who had recovered from COVID-19. What was sequenced was PBMCs or T cells enriched from blood (not recorded which). The DNA sequence is TGTGCCAGCAGTTTGCTTCCAGGAACCTACGAGCAGTACTTC. This codes for CASSLLPGTYEQYF.